The 14 T cell receptor beta chains below were found in one sample sequenced in a study of cytomegalovirus exposure and HLA in healthy donors. The PCR employed 60 Vbeta primers together with 13 Jbeta primers. The assay was immunoSEQ multiplex PCR, and TCRdb's table has in-frame clones only and misses some. The table records 150,000 or so clones, approximately 80% of them present only once. The material sequenced was PBMCs. Receptor source: a woman aged 40 to 50 in good health and CMV-seronegative.

The J gene is TRBJ1-1, the V gene TRBV6-6, with 9 bases fitting TRBD1. The length of the CDR3 is 13 residues. The germline V gene has CDR1 MNHNY and CDR2 SVGAGI (reference sequence). The V segment lost 6 bases and the J segment 1 base; nucleotides outside the gene matches: 0. The CDR3 region has the DNA TGTGCCAGCAGGGACAGGGGGAACACTGAAGCTTTCTTT. Translated, it gives CASRDRGNTEAFF.

The CDR3 protein is CASSLAGSFSGNTIYF. The CDR3 DNA reads TGTGCCAGCAGCTTGGCAGGTTCTTTCTCTGGAAACACCATATATTTT. The V call is TRBV13, the J call TRBJ1-3, with D hard to call. The germline gives CDR1 PRHDT, CDR2 FYEKMQ (reference sequence). V gave up 3 bases and J gave up 0 bases, with 12 bases separating them. The CDR3 has 16 residues.

The rearrangement uses TRBV30 and TRBJ1-2, with a possible D match to TRBD1 (6 bases). With 7 bases removed from V and 4 bases from J, the gap between germline ends came to 19 bases. In germline, CDR1 is GTSNPN, CDR2 SVGIG (reference sequence). This CDR3 comprises 14 residues. CDR3 coding DNA: TGTGCCTTTCAGACGGACAGTCGCTTCTATGGCTACACCTTC. The encoded protein is CAFQTDSRFYGYTF.

The chain has TRBV5-1 and TRBJ2-1; TRBD1 matches at 7 bases. The CDR3 consists of 16 residues. Germline CDR1 and CDR2: SGHRS and YFSETQ. With 4 bases clipped from V and 3 bases from J, the junction kept 10 bases outside the gene matches. The CDR3 spells CASSPNPGGDYNEQFF. CDR3 sequence (DNA): TGCGCCAGCAGCCCAAACCCAGGGGGAGACTACAATGAGCAGTTCTTC.

V is TRBV5-1 and J is TRBJ2-3; weak D call: TRBD1 (6 bases). Trimming shortened V by 4 bases and J by 1 base, and 19 bases separated the two germline ends. Looked up from germline, CDR1 is SGHRS and CDR2 is YFSETQ. The CDR3 consists of 17 residues. CDR3 amino acids: CASSPRPTGPGTDTQYF. CDR3 nucleotides: TGCGCCAGCAGCCCACGACCGACAGGCCCGGGCACAGATACGCAGTATTTT.

The gene calls are TRBV2 and TRBJ2-7; weak D call: TRBD1 (6 bases). This CDR3 is built from 14 residues. The V gene's germline CDR1 is SNHLY and CDR2 FYNNEI. The V gene lost 1 base and the J gene lost 2 bases, with 9 bases spanning the gap. CDR3 loop: CASSEGWGPYEQYF. CDR3 sequence (DNA): TGTGCCAGCAGTGAAGGGTGGGGGCCCTACGAGCAGTACTTC.

This clone has a single count. The V gene is TRBV4-1, the J gene TRBJ2-7; weak D call: TRBD1 (6 bases). The CDR3 loop spans 14 amino acids. Deletions cut 3 bases from V and 1 base from J, with 10 bases between. The germline CDR1 and CDR2 sequences are MGHRA and YSYEKL. CDR3 protein: CASSQGDISYEQYF. CDR3 coding DNA: TGCGCCAGCAGCCAGGGGGACATTTCCTACGAGCAGTACTTC.

The chain is built from TRBV5-1 and TRBJ1-4; D uncertain. CDR1 and CDR2 (germline): SGHRS, YFSETQ. The CDR3 has 15 residues. V lost 0 bases, J lost 8 bases, and 14 bases lay in between. CDR3 sequence: CASSLAGNAREKLFF. The CDR3 region has the DNA TGCGCCAGCAGCTTGGCCGGGAACGCCCGGGAAAAACTGTTTTTT. Drawing the rest from reference TRBV5-1 and TRBJ1-4, the complete variable domain is KAGVTQTPRYLIKTRGQQVTLSCSPISGHRSVSWYQQTPGQGLQFLFEYFSETQRNKGNFPGRFSGRQFSNSRSEMNVSTLELGDSALYLCASSLAGNAREKLFFGSGTQLSVL.

This chain links TRBV6-5 with TRBJ1-1; D call uncertain. The CDR3 sequence is 15 residues long. CDR1 is MNHEY, CDR2 SVGAGI, per germline. V was trimmed by 4 bases and J by 6 bases, leaving 18 bases between them. CDR3 DNA: TGTGCCAGCAGTTCCGGCACGGGGATGCGTGCTGAAGCTTTCTTT. The encoded protein is CASSSGTGMRAEAFF.

This sequence joins TRBV4-1 and TRBJ1-2, with D unresolved. This CDR3 spans 14 amino acids. Germline CDR1 is MGHRA and CDR2 is YSYEKL. The V gene lost 0 bases and the J gene lost 3 bases, with 8 bases spanning the gap. The DNA for the CDR3 is TGCGCCAGCAGCCAAGAGGAGGCCTACTATGGCTACACCTTC. It yields the protein CASSQEEAYYGYTF.

The rearrangement uses TRBV5-6 and TRBJ2-7; D possibly corresponds to TRBD1 (6 bases). Germline V gives CDR1 SGHDT, CDR2 YYEEEE. The CDR3 loop spans 14 amino acids. V lost 4 bases and J 2 bases, leaving 13 bases between the germline ends. CDR3 in DNA: TGTGCCAGCAGCACGACAGGCGCCACCTACGAGCAGTACTTC. This codes for CASSTTGATYEQYF.

The J gene is TRBJ1-4, the V gene TRBV28; D call uncertain. Germline lookup yields CDR1 MDHEN and CDR2 SYDVKM. V lost 6 bases and J lost 7, with 15 bases in between. This CDR3 has 14 residues. The CDR3 DNA follows: TGTGCCAGCAGGTCGGGTGGAGTAGCTGAAAAACTGTTTTTT. Protein: CASRSGGVAEKLFF.

V and J are TRBV25-1 and TRBJ2-1, with D possibly being TRBD2 (6 bases). This CDR3 has 12 residues. Germline CDR1 MGHDK, CDR2 SYGVNS. V lost 5 bases and J 12 bases, leaving 14 bases between the germline ends. The CDR3 here is CASSRDFSRQFF. The CDR3 bases are TGTGCCAGCAGTCGGGACTTTAGCAGGCAGTTCTTC.

This clone was picked up a small number of times. The chain is built from TRBV6-6 and TRBJ1-4; 10 nucleotides agree with TRBD1. This CDR3 contains 15 residues. Germline V gene sequence: CDR1 MNHNY, CDR2 SVGAGI (reference sequence). The V segment lost 5 bases and the J segment 7 bases; nucleotides outside the gene matches: 7. CDR3 in DNA: TGTGCCAGCAGTAGCTCCGGGACAGGGGTTGAAAAACTGTTTTTT. Protein product: CASSSSGTGVEKLFF.